The clone carrying this T cell receptor (beta chain) occurred a few times. The record originates from a study of T cells after yellow fever vaccination. One entry per CDR3 protein, called by TCRdb with MiXCR from the 5' RACE reads. Of some 150,000 distinct CDR3 sequences listed, roughly 8.8% were seen once; the top ten hold roughly a third. This CDR3 contains 15 residues. The V segment lost 5 bases and the J segment 2 bases; nucleotides outside the gene matches: 4. Germline assignment: CDR1 SGHTA and CDR2 FQGNSA. This clonotype originated in a man younger than 30 who received the YFV17D yellow fever vaccine. Sequencing used CD8+ T cells sorted from PBMCs, obtained 45 days after the yellow fever booster vaccination. V and J are TRBV7-2 and TRBJ2-5; 11 bases line up with TRBD1. The CDR3 region has the DNA TGTGCCAGCAGCCTATGGGACAGGGGGCAAGAGACCCAGTACTTC. This codes for CASSLWDRGQETQYF.